This entry features one T cell receptor beta chain sequence. The antigen it binds to is not known. It has no much larger one-base neighbor in the sample; base qualities were not kept. Healthy HIV-negative adults with no recently reported acute infections or vaccinations were included as donors. Every donor was a Caucasian adult living in Nashville, Tennessee, USA. CD4+ T cells were enriched through magnetic negative selection, after which naive cells were positively selected on CD45RA and the remaining negative fraction served as the memory subset. Blood was obtained by leukapheresis, after which PBMCs were separated by Ficoll-Histopaque density gradient centrifugation and cryopreserved in liquid nitrogen vapor phase. Analytical flow cytometry was used to check the purity and quantity of every magnetically sorted T cell population. From each sorted fraction, genomic DNA was isolated and quantified by UV absorbance on a Nanodrop 2000c.

This specimen belongs to a study of shared clonotypes between healthy human individuals (dated by TCRdb to about 2020). A note on the overall study: The cohort included a few men and a couple of women between 18 and 49 years of age. Blood TCR repertoires of a handful of healthy adults were deeply sequenced to estimate repertoire size and the extent of clonotype sharing between individuals. For each donor, three plates each were used for CD4 naive and CD4 memory, two plates were used for CD8 naive, and one plate was used for CD8 memory. Leukapheresis yielded between about 0.85 and 9.5 billion PBMCs per donor. To increase sequencing depth and limit assay-specific biases, TCR repertoire library preparation and sequencing were carried out by different laboratories using diverse techniques. What the research found in general, with its limitations: Based on pairwise subsampling, the degree of clonotype sharing among donors was expected to be affected by sequencing depth. Estimated clonotype richness was generally larger for naive than for memory subsets. The genetic and exposure-history diversity represented was limited by the small number of donors. Sampling was restricted to blood, and TCR repertoires in tissue are likely to differ from TCR repertoires in blood. Rarefaction of sorted-subset datasets indicated incomplete sequencing despite the large sequencing depth. Compared with non-shared clonotypes, clonotypes shared by all four sorted-subset donors had higher generation probabilities. Roughly 5% of naive CD4, 3.5% of naive CD8, 2.3% of memory CD4, and around 0.4% of memory CD8 clonotypes were shared across several donors.

Using the deep immunoSEQ assay, TCR CDR3 regions were amplified from genomic DNA by multiplex PCR. Genomic DNA extracted from each cell subset was distributed evenly over all wells of several immunoSEQ 96-well plates, and each plate served as one replicate. Each replicate PCR for sorted subsets received roughly 0.2 ug genomic DNA, equal to around 32,000 T cell genomes. The purified libraries were quantified using a Qubit 3.0 fluorometer, sized with a Bioanalyzer 2100, and then quantified again using the KAPA Library Quantification kit. Every immunoSEQ 96-well plate was sequenced on a dedicated single-read 150-cycle Illumina NextSeq 550 flow cell. The authors' pipeline ran thus. The immunoSEQ output contained only junctional sequences without quality scores, so filtering could not match that applied to full-length reads. To assign V/J genes and CDR3, sequences were annotated using PyIR, a Python wrapper for IgBLAST v1.9, with IMGT germline references. Any read was removed if the V/J assignment was weak (E-value above 1e-6), the CDR3 was missing, or the read contained stop codons, out-of-frame junctions, or ambiguous translated residues. V3J clonotypes were defined as sequences sharing an identical inferred V gene, J gene, and CDR3 amino acid sequence. Percentage overlap between repertoires was calculated by dividing the number of shared unique clonotypes by the size of the smaller repertoire. Richness of each repertoire was evaluated using RTK rarefaction, the Chao1 estimator, and Recon v2.1 estimates of unobserved clonotypes. Generation probabilities for all TCRbeta clonotypes obtained by the gDNA method from a handful of donors were computed using OLGA. Entries here come from immuneACCESS through TCRdb and include only in-frame sequences with V and J called. Some clones fail to appear in such tables; in the studies checked, an unresolved V gene covers under half of the shortfall, and the cause of the remainder is unknown. V and J calls plus clone size are reproduced from that table; the DNA served to infer D and trimming. The sample table lists some 1,100,000 clones, 70% to 80% of them with a count of one. In total, the top ten clones hold more than 0.5% of the sample.

The specimen sequenced was memory CD4+ T cells from PBMCs. Explained via the paper, the cell subset or site label denotes: CD45RA-negative fraction. This sequence originates from a man between 18 and 29 years old in good health. Some clones in this sample may be carry-over from other donors' samples.

CDR3 sequence: CASSLARGEEKLFF. In nucleotides, the sequence is TGTGCCAGCAGCTTAGCCAGGGGTGAGGAAAAACTGTTTTTT. This receptor chain uses TRBV11-2 and TRBJ1-4; TRBD1 is a possible D gene, resting on 6 matching bases. V was cut back by 1 base and J by 8 bases, leaving a gap of 11 bases between them. The CDR3, cysteine through phenylalanine, is 14 amino acids long. Kept here is only the CDR3 DNA, which spans 42 bases and is read in frame from base 1. The germline V gene provides CDR1 SGHAT and CDR2 FQNNGV.